The source of this T cell receptor beta chain is a study of cytomegalovirus exposure and HLA in healthy donors. Study-wide points: In a later analysis, a genetic analysis reported fewer productive-TCR N-insertions in an Asian-associated ancestry cluster than the cohort average.

The study ran its PCR with 60 Vbeta and 13 Jbeta primers. Assay used: immunoSEQ multiplex PCR; TCRdb lists only in-frame clones, some missing. There are 120,000 to 150,000 clones in the sample; about 70% occur only once, and about 2% lies in the top ten. Germline CDR1 reads SNHLY; CDR2 reads FYNNEI. The CDR3 totals 14 residues. V dropped 8 bases and J dropped 2; count of bases not matched to a gene: 8. Note on this clone: Its antigen is currently unknown.

Healthy bone marrow donors made up the cohort. Sequenced input: PBMCs. This clonotype was sampled from a woman aged 40 to 50 in good health and CMV-seronegative. V usage is TRBV2 and J usage is TRBJ2-5; TRBD1 agrees at 7 bases. CDR3 sequence: CASRETGQQETQYF. CDR3 DNA sequence: TGTGCCAGCCGAGAGACAGGGCAACAAGAGACCCAGTACTTC.